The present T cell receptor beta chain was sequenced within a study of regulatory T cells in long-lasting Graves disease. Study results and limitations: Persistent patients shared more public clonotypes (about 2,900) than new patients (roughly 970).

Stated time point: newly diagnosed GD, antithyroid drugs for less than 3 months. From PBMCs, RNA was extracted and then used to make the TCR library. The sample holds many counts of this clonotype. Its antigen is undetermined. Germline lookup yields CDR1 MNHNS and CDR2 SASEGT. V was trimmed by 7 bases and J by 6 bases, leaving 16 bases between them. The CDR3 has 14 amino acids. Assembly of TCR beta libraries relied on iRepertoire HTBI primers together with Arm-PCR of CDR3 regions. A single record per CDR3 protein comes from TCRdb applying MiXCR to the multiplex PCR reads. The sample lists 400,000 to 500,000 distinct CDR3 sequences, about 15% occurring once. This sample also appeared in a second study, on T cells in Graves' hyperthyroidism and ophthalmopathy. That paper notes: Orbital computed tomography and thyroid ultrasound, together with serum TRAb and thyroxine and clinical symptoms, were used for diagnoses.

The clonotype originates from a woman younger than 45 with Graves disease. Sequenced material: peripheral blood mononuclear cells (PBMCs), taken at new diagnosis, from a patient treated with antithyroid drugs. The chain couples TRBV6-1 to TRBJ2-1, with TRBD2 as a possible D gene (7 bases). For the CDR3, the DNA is TGTGCCAGCATATGGGCAGGGGAGGGCAATGAGCAGTTCTTC. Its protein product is CASIWAGEGNEQFF.